This T cell receptor beta chain stems from a study of cytomegalovirus exposure and HLA in healthy donors. Looking at the study overall: Genetic ancestry analysis placed approximately 80% of the approximately 400 donors that were genotyped in the Caucasian-associated cluster.

Whole-study results and caveats: Reportedly, fewer N-insertions than the approximately 650-donor mean appeared in an Asian-associated ancestry cluster in a later analysis. Across all donors, roughly uniform sequencing depth was an assumption of the presence/absence analyses. In a later analysis, TCR beta V- and J-gene trimming showed a link to a missense DCLRE1C variant.

Germline values: CDR1 MNHEY, CDR2 SVGAGI. The CDR3 runs to 14 residues. Trimming took off 6 bases at V and 1 base at J, with 11 bases between the two ends. As to this clone: The antigen remains unidentified.

Primers included in the PCR were 60 Vbeta and 13 Jbeta primers. The protocol was immunoSEQ multiplex PCR, while the TCRdb copy is restricted to in-frame clones and leaves out a portion. The table lists approximately 140,000 clones, approximately 70% of them singletons. This chain uses TRBV6-5 with TRBJ2-3; D perhaps matches TRBD1 (5 bases). Material: PBMCs. The clonotype was recovered from a woman in her fifties or sixties in good health and CMV-seropositive. CDR3 nucleotides: TGTGCCAGCAGCCAAGACAGTCGCACAGATACGCAGTATTTT. It specifies CASSQDSRTDTQYF.